Listed here are 32 T cell receptor beta chains from one sample, sequenced in a study of tumor and adjacent non-tumor tissue in lung cancer. This sample's RNA came from whole unsorted tissue. TCRbeta libraries were built with three rounds of nested PCR, modified from ARM-PCR. TCRdb itself ran the multiplex PCR reads through MiXCR, one entry per CDR3 protein. The sample has 100,000 to 120,000 distinct CDR3 sequences; under 90% are singletons. Sequenced material: lung tumor tissue. These receptors came from a man between 65 and 85 years old with non-small cell lung cancer.

About this clonotype: An end of the junction does not agree with germline; a read error may underlie this. The rearrangement uses TRBV29-1 and TRBJ1-2; maybe TRBD1 (5 bases). CDR1 and CDR2 (germline): SQVTM, ANQGSEA. This CDR3 spans 13 amino acids. The chain's CDR3 is CSVGGAIIDGYTF. The CDR3 region has the DNA TGCAGTGTTGGAGGGGCTATTATCGATGGCTACACCTTC.

This clonotype was detected many times. The rearrangement uses TRBV5-1 and TRBJ2-7; 8 bases match TRBD2. CDR3 length equals 15 residues. Looked up from germline, CDR1 is SGHRS and CDR2 is YFSETQ. With 3 bases clipped from V and 6 bases from J, the junction kept 11 bases outside the gene matches. The CDR3 DNA sequence: TGCGCCAGCAGCTGGATGAGTTTGAGCGGGGGCGAGCAGTACTTC. Encoded protein: CASSWMSLSGGEQYF.

A remark on this clonotype: One end of the junction fails to match germline, which may point to a read error. The chain has TRBV12-3 or TRBV12-4 and TRBJ1-6, with 11 positions matching TRBD1. This CDR3 comprises 16 residues. The CDR3 nucleotides are TGTGCCAGCACCTCCGGGACAGGGGGATTTAATTCGCCCCTCCACTTT. Its translation is CASTSGTGGFNSPLHF.

This clonotype came up a few times. The gene calls are TRBV28 and TRBJ2-7; 10 bases align to TRBD1. CDR1 MDHEN and CDR2 SYDVKM come from the germline V gene. Germline trimming cut 5 bases from V and 3 bases from J; bases unmatched to any gene: 7. This CDR3 is 15 amino acids long. The chain's CDR3 is CASSDRGLSVYEQYF. The DNA for the CDR3 is TGTGCCAGCAGTGACAGGGGGCTCTCCGTCTACGAGCAGTACTTC. The full variable domain, completed using reference TRBV28 and TRBJ2-7, is DVKVTQSSRYLVKRTGEKVFLECVQDMDHENMFWYRQDPGLGLRLIYFSYDVKMKEKGDIPEGYSVSREKKERFSLILESASTNQTSMYLCASSDRGLSVYEQYFGPGTRLTVT.

To note about this clonotype: This clone may be a read error of a much larger clone one base away. The V gene is TRBV20-1, the J gene TRBJ1-1; unclear D gene. V lost 0 bases and J lost 0, with 5 bases in between. Germline lookup yields CDR1 DFQATT and CDR2 SNEGSKA (reference sequence). CDR3 length: 13 amino acids. This CDR3 reads CSARDRMNTEAFF. DNA for the CDR3: TGCAGTGCTAGAGACAGAATGAACACTGAAGCTTTCTTT.

Notes on this clonotype: A much more abundant neighbour one base away suggests this may be a read error. The chain uses TRBV11-2 and TRBJ2-1; 15 positions match TRBD2. Germline V gene data show CDR1 as SGHAT and CDR2 as FQNNGV. This CDR3 contains 20 residues. The ends lost 2 bases at V and 12 bases at J; junction bases unmatched: 20. The CDR3 DNA sequence: TGTGCCAGCAGCTTAAGGACTAGCGGGAGGGCCTCTAAGTCGTTTGGTGTGCAGTTCTTC. Protein sequence: CASSLRTSGRASKSFGVQFF. The entire variable domain, with the rest obtained from reference TRBV11-2 and TRBJ2-1, is as follows: EAGVAQSPRYKIIEKRQSVAFWCNPISGHATLYWYQQILGQGPKLLIQFQNNGVVDDSQLPKDRFSAERLKGVDSTLKIQPAKLEDSAVYLCASSLRTSGRASKSFGVQFFGPGTRLTVL.

There are a few counts of this clonotype. The gene calls are TRBV12-5 and TRBJ2-1; 12 bases are shared with TRBD2. The CDR3 loop spans 17 amino acids. V shed 4 bases, J shed 9 bases, and the junction held 13 bases outside the gene matches. Germline lookup yields CDR1 LGHNT and CDR2 FRNRAP. The CDR3 reads CASGSKLAGGPSSEQFF. CDR3 DNA sequence: TGTGCTAGTGGTTCGAAACTAGCGGGGGGCCCCTCGTCTGAGCAGTTCTTC.

This clonotype was observed once. This rearrangement joins TRBV18 to TRBJ2-1, with 8 positions matching TRBD1. Germline CDR1 is KGHSH and CDR2 is LQKENI. Unmatched junction bases numbered 13, after V lost 3 bases and J lost 12 bases. There are 15 residues in the CDR3. For the CDR3, the DNA is TGTGCCAGCTCACCTCCGGACAGGGCCCACAATATGCAGTTCTTC. Translation gives CASSPPDRAHNMQFF.

About this clonotype: The conserved phenylalanine or tryptophan is not found at the CDR3 terminus, so this likely reflects a read error. V usage is TRBV12-3 or TRBV12-4 and J usage is TRBJ1-5; no definite D call. The CDR3 is 14 amino acids. The V gene lost 9 bases and the J gene lost 3 bases, with 15 bases spanning the gap. In DNA form, the CDR3 reads TGTGCCAGTACCGAGGGAGGATCCAATCAGCCCCAGCATTTA. Translating it yields CASTEGGSNQPQHL.

In the case of this clonotype: Lacking the conserved final phenylalanine or tryptophan, this CDR3 likely reflects a read error. No DNA is shown, since the ends of the CDR3 on it are uncertain; the CDR3 is the one TCRdb lists. This chain uses TRBV20-1 with TRBJ2-3; TRBD1, the table's D call, was not compared with the DNA. Per the germline V gene, CDR1 is DFQATT and CDR2 is SNEGSKA (reference sequence). The CDR3 adds up to 16 amino acids, both ends counted. The CDR3 sequence: CSARSLPGDGTDTQFS.

Points on this clonotype: Mismatch with germline at one junction end may stem from a read error. The gene calls are TRBV6-6 and TRBJ2-1; the D gene is possibly TRBD2 (5 bases). This CDR3 contains 15 residues. Germline V lookup: CDR1 MNHNY, CDR2 SVGAGI (reference sequence). This CDR3 is CASIMTNGPYSEQFF. CDR3 sequence (DNA): TGTGCGAGCATTATGACTAACGGCCCTTACAGTGAGCAGTTCTTC.

Points on this clonotype: Relative to the germline gene, one junction end is altered; a read error may explain this. The CDR3 DNA is TGTGCCAGGAGATTAGCTCCTGGCCCGAACACCGGGGAGCTGTGCTTT. Its protein product is CARRLAPGPNTGELCF. The chain recombines TRBV12-3 or TRBV12-4 with TRBJ2-2; possibly TRBD2 for D (5 bases). The CDR3 contains 16 residues.

Concerning this clonotype: A much more abundant neighbour one base away suggests this may be a read error. The chain combines TRBV7-9 with TRBJ1-1; D uncertain. The CDR3 is 13 amino acids. The germline V gene has CDR1 SEHNR and CDR2 FQNEAQ (reference sequence). CDR3 nucleotide sequence: TGTGCCAACAGCCAGAGGGTCAACACTGAAGCTTTCTTT. This sequence encodes CANSQRVNTEAFF.

As to this clonotype: One junction end does not reproduce the germline sequence, and a read error may be involved. This rearrangement joins TRBV12-3 or TRBV12-4 to TRBJ2-1; D not certain. The CDR3 length is 15 residues. CDR3 in amino acids: CANSPHGLRYNEQFF. The CDR3 DNA reads TGTGCCAACAGTCCACATGGGTTAAGGTACAATGAGCAGTTCTTC.

To note about this clonotype: This likely comes from a read error, as the CDR3 has no conserved phenylalanine or tryptophan at its end. It is unclear where the CDR3 begins or ends on the DNA, so no DNA is shown, and the CDR3 is as TCRdb lists it. The chain is built from TRBV29-1 and TRBJ2-5. Counting both end residues, the CDR3 totals 13 amino acids. Germline loops: CDR1 SQVTM, CDR2 ANQGSEA. The chain's CDR3 is CSVTDRFRETQCL.

As for this clonotype: At one boundary the junction diverges from the germline segment, which might be a read error. CDR3 sequence: CASTCREVSTDTRYF. The CDR3 coding sequence is TGTGCCAGCACCTGTAGGGAAGTAAGCACAGATACGCGGTATTTT. The rearrangement links TRBV11-3 to TRBJ2-3; D unresolved. Looked up from germline, CDR1 is SGHNT and CDR2 is YENEEA. The CDR3 spans 15 residues.

Comment on this clonotype: Because the CDR3 is missing its conserved closing phenylalanine or tryptophan, this is likely a read error. Because the CDR3's place on the DNA is in doubt, the DNA is left out and the CDR3 is given as listed by TCRdb. The rearrangement uses TRBV11-2 and TRBJ1-1. The CDR3 is 16 residues long, ends included. Per germline, CDR1 SGHAT and CDR2 FQNNGV. The CDR3: CASSLAEMGMNTEAFY.

The sample holds one count of this clonotype. At one of its ends the junction is not consistent with the germline gene, which may arise from a read error. In DNA, the CDR3 is TGCGCCAGGAGCCAACATCGGGCGCAAGAGACCCAGTACTTC. It specifies CARSQHRAQETQYF. The genes are TRBV4-1 and TRBJ2-5; no definite D call. The CDR3 is 14 residues long. Germline V gene sequence: CDR1 MGHRA, CDR2 YSYEKL.

This clonotype was seen ten or more times. The genes are TRBV5-6 and TRBJ1-1; D remains unclear. The CDR3 length is 15 residues. V was trimmed by 3 bases and J by 3 bases, leaving 15 bases between them. Germline V gene data show CDR1 as SGHDT and CDR2 as YYEEEE. The CDR3 DNA reads TGTGCCAGCAGCTCAACGATGTGGGGAGACACTGAAGCTTTCTTT. The encoded protein is CASSSTMWGDTEAFF.

Only one count was recorded for this clonotype. In this CDR3 the conserved last residue, phenylalanine or tryptophan, is missing, so a read error is likely. The chain has TRBV29-1 and TRBJ2-1; TRBD2 agrees at 7 bases. The CDR3 extends over 14 amino acids. Germline loops: CDR1 SQVTM, CDR2 ANQGSEA. Here the CDR3 reads CGAVGRGTNNEQFY. The CDR3 nucleotides read TGCGGCGCTGTGGGGAGGGGTACAAACAATGAGCAGTTCTAC.

For this clonotype: One end of the junction does not line up with germline, which may come from a read error. The chain links TRBV19 to TRBJ2-7, with D unclear. The CDR3 has 15 residues. Germline V gene sequence: CDR1 LNHDA, CDR2 SQIVND (reference sequence). The CDR3: CASTLTGGKTYEQYF. The CDR3 nucleotides are TGTGCCAGTACCCTAACCGGTGGCAAGACCTACGAGCAGTACTTT.

About this clonotype: Germline is not matched at one junction end, which may reflect a read error. The V call is TRBV20-1, the J call TRBJ2-7; D possibly matches TRBD1 or TRBD2 (5 bases each). The CDR3 extends over 14 amino acids. Germline CDR1 and CDR2: DFQATT and SNEGSKA (reference sequence). This CDR3 is CSVRGTERTYEQYF. For the CDR3, the DNA is TGCAGTGTTAGAGGGACGGAGCGCACGTACGAGCAGTACTTC.

Comments on this clonotype: A much larger clone differs by one base, so this may be a read error. This rearrangement joins TRBV5-1 to TRBJ2-7; weak D call: TRBD1 (5 bases). The ends were cut back, 4 bases at V and 2 bases at J, with 7 bases in the middle. The length of the CDR3 is 12 residues. Germline CDR1 and CDR2: SGHRS and YFSETQ. The CDR3 nucleotides are TGCGCCAGCAGCCCGGACACCTACGAGCAGTACTTC. Amino acids: CASSPDTYEQYF.

With respect to this clonotype: Mismatch with germline at one junction end may stem from a read error. This chain connects TRBV4-1 to TRBJ1-6; D ambiguous. CDR1 is MGHRA and CDR2 is YSYEKL in the germline V gene. CDR3 length: 17 amino acids. CDR3 sequence: CASCQESKSSYNSPLHF. The CDR3 DNA sequence: TGCGCCAGCTGCCAAGAGTCCAAGTCCTCCTATAATTCACCCCTCCACTTT.

For this clonotype: One end of the junction is discordant with germline, which a read error may explain. The chain couples TRBV11-2 to TRBJ1-1; 7 bases map to TRBD1. The germline V gene encodes CDR1 SGHAT and CDR2 FQNNGV. The CDR3 contains 18 residues. The CDR3, as DNA: TGTGCCAGCACTCGAGGGGGCGCAGGTCCTTGGGGGAGCACTGAAGCTTCCTTT. Translated: CASTRGGAGPWGSTEASF.

With respect to this clonotype: This is likely a read error, given that the CDR3 carries no conserved phenylalanine or tryptophan at its end. The chain links TRBV6-5 to TRBJ2-5, with 9 bases fitting TRBD1. Germline trimming cut 4 bases from V and 2 bases from J; bases unmatched to any gene: 11. The CDR3 covers 17 residues. Looked up from germline, CDR1 is MNHEY and CDR2 is SVGAGI. Here the CDR3 DNA reads TGTGCCAGCAGTTCCATCGGGACAGGGTTCCCACAAGAGACCCAGTACTTA. Amino acid sequence: CASSSIGTGFPQETQYL.

Worth noting for this clonotype: The DNA is left out, because the CDR3 cannot be placed on it with certainty; the CDR3 is given as TCRdb lists it. The V call is TRBV29-1, the J call TRBJ1-1; TRBD1, the table's D call, was not compared with the DNA. Including both end residues, the CDR3 is 14 amino acids long. Germline assignment: CDR1 SQVTM and CDR2 ANQGSEA. CDR3 amino acids: CNVFGQGTKTEPFF.

This clonotype was found once. The chain links TRBV6-2 or TRBV6-3 to TRBJ1-5; D unclear. In germline, CDR1 is MNHEY, CDR2 SVGEGT. CDR3 length equals 15 residues. V was clipped by 4 bases and J by 4 bases, with 14 bases between them. This CDR3 is CASSLGKWLNQPQHF. The CDR3 DNA is TGTGCCAGCAGTTTGGGCAAGTGGCTGAATCAGCCCCAGCATTTT.

For this clonotype: A junction end diverges from the germline sequence, so it may reflect a read error. This chain links TRBV20-1 with TRBJ2-3; TRBD2 matches 8 bases. Germline CDR1 and CDR2: DFQATT and SNEGSKA (reference sequence). This CDR3 has 13 amino acids. The CDR3 nucleotides read TGCAGCATCCCGGGGGGGGCAGCAGATACGCAGTACTTT. This encodes CSIPGGAADTQYF.

Remarks on this clonotype: Compared with germline, one end of the junction differs, possibly owing to a read error. The chain combines TRBV11-2 with TRBJ1-2; weak D call: TRBD1 (6 bases). The CDR3 extends over 14 amino acids. Germline CDR1 and CDR2: SGHAT and FQNNGV. Here the CDR3 reads CASNTFRDTGGYIF. DNA of the CDR3: TGTGCCAGCAACACATTCCGGGACACTGGAGGCTACATCTTC. The variable domain in full, with the rest retrieved from reference TRBV11-2 and TRBJ1-2, is EAGVAQSPRYKIIEKRQSVAFWCNPISGHATLYWYQQILGQGPKLLIQFQNNGVVDDSQLPKDRFSAERLKGVDSTLKIQPAKLEDSAVYLCASNTFRDTGGYIFGSGTRLTVV.

As to this clonotype: A junction end diverges from the germline sequence, so it may reflect a read error. The CDR3 loop reads CASSSGNYDYTF. CDR3 sequence (DNA): TGTGCCAGTAGTTCGGGTAACTATGACTACACCTTC. The chain joins TRBV12-3 or TRBV12-4 to TRBJ1-2; the D is unclear. The CDR3 consists of 12 residues.

This clonotype was seen more than once but under ten times. The rearrangement links TRBV5-6 to TRBJ2-5; D might be TRBD2 (6 bases). The V gene's germline CDR1 is SGHDT and CDR2 YYEEEE. There are 14 residues in the CDR3. V shed 5 bases and J shed 4 bases, with 15 bases lying between them. The CDR3 region has the DNA TGTGCCAGCAGTTGGGACTTCATGAGAGAGACCCAGTACTTC. This gives the protein CASSWDFMRETQYF.